This T cell receptor (beta chain) stems from a study of blood T cell repertoires in COVID-19. Overall study context: Samples came from the United States, Italy and Spain, spanning acute and convalescent COVID-19. PBMCs, B-cell-depleted T cells, or T cells were the source of the cDNA or gDNA that made up the material.

This table comes from immunoSEQ multiplex PCR, and its TCRdb copy is limited to in-frame clones, with some not included. Of some 400,000 clones listed, around 87% are singletons. Germline-derived CDR1 and CDR2 are MNHEY and SVGAGI. The ends were cut back, 4 bases at V and 7 bases at J, with 11 bases in the middle. The CDR3 loop spans 13 amino acids. V is TRBV6-5 and J is TRBJ1-5; TRBD1 is a possible D gene (6 bases). This receptor was identified in a woman aged 55-70 years with COVID-19, enrolled during active disease. Sequences were obtained from peripheral blood. CDR3 bases: TGTGCCAGCAGTTTACACAGGGACCAGCCCCAGCATTTT. This translates into CASSLHRDQPQHF.